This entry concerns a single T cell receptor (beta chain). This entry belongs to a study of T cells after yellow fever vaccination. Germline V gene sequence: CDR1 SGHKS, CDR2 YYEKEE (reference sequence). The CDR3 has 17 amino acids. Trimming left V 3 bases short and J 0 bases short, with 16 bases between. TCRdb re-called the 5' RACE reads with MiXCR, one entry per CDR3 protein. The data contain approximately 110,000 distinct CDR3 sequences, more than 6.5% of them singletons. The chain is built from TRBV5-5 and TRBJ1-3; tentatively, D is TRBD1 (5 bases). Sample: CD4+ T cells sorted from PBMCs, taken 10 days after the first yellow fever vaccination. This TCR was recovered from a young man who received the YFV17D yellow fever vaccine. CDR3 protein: CASSSGGYLSSGNTIYF. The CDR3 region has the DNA TGTGCCAGCAGCTCCGGGGGGTACCTCAGCTCTGGAAACACCATATATTTT.